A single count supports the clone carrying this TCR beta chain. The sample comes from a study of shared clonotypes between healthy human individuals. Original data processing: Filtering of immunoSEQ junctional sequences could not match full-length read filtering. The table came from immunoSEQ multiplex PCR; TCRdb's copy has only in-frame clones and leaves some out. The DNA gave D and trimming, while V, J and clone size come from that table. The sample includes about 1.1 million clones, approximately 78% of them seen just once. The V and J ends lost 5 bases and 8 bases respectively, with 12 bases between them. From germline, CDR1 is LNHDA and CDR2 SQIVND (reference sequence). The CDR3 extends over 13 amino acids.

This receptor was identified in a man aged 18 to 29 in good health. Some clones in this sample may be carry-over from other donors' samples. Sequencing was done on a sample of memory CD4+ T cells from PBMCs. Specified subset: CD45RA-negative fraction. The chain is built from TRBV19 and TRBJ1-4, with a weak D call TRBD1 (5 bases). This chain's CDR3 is CASSAGTGEKLFF. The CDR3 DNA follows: TGTGCCAGTAGTGCCGGGACGGGAGAAAAACTGTTTTTT.